The clone carrying this T cell receptor beta chain is a singleton in its sample. Antigen specificity is unknown. The CDR3 is made up of 15 amino acids. CDR1 is SNHLY, CDR2 FYNNEI, per germline. V shed 7 bases and J shed 0 bases, with 16 bases lying between them. This record belongs to a study of OX40 agonist ivuxolimab in advanced cancers. Study results and limitations: At doses 0.1 to 3.0 mg/kg, CD4+ and CD8+ clones expanded. It was also the case that some nonresponders had low normalized T-cell clonal expansion. It was not determined which antigens were specifically recognized by the peripheral T cells that had undergone clonal expansion. Expanded clones were, on average, more numerous in CD8+ T cells than in CD4+.

Generated by immunoSEQ multiplex PCR, the TCRdb table keeps only in-frame clones and is missing some. The repertoire holds tens of thousands of clones, with 89% as singletons. The chain recombines TRBV2 with TRBJ2-7; D is unresolved. The clonotype comes from an adult with an advanced solid tumor such as melanoma, head and neck, liver or kidney cancer. The source was CD4+ or CD8+ T cells sorted from blood, collected in a trial of the OX40 agonist ivuxolimab. CDR3 DNA sequence: TGTGCCAGCACTGATACAGTCGTAAGCTCCTACGAGCAGTACTTC. This sequence encodes CASTDTVVSSYEQYF.